The clone carrying this TCR beta chain has a single count. Its specificity is unknown. Repertoires were generated with immunoSEQ multiplex PCR, while TCRdb's copy carries only in-frame clones and drops some. The sample records 150,000 to 180,000 clones, 85% to 95% being singletons. This specimen belongs to a study of OX40 agonist ivuxolimab in advanced cancers. Study information: Patients assigned to dose escalation were diagnosed with hepatocellular carcinoma, melanoma, renal cell or head and neck cancer. The group had a mean age of roughly 65 years, ranged from about 20 to 85, and was 82.7% male.

Findings and limits, study-wide: Clonal expansion from baseline to week 6 occurred in both CD4+ and CD8+ T cells. Among some nonresponders, normalized T-cell clonal expansion was also low.

Germline values: CDR1 MDHEN, CDR2 SYDVKM. The length of the CDR3 is 14 residues. Trimming cost V 5 bases and J 0 bases; bases outside gene matches: 3. This specimen was CD4+ or CD8+ T cells sorted from blood, taken in a trial of the OX40 agonist ivuxolimab. This rearrangement joins TRBV28 to TRBJ1-1; 7 bases map to TRBD1. The clonotype was recovered from an adult with an advanced solid tumor such as melanoma, head and neck, liver or kidney cancer. The CDR3 loop reads CASSSRGLNTEAFF. The CDR3 nucleotides are TGTGCCAGCAGTAGCAGGGGGTTGAACACTGAAGCTTTCTTT.